These T cell receptor beta chains were read from a single sample in a study of T cells in localized non-small cell lung cancer. Sequencing was performed with immunoSEQ multiplex PCR; in TCRdb, only in-frame clones are kept and a portion is missing. The profile covers about 760 clones, with just under 25% appearing a single time and around 17% taken by the ten largest. The starting material was lung tumor tissue, obtained before any cancer treatment. The receptors shown here come from a male donor at least 60 years old with stage III squamous cell lung carcinoma. The CDR3 runs from the conserved cysteine through the conserved F or W. A D gene is named only where the DNA matches it firmly. Size tells how often a clone was seen (once, few, many) or the class of an expanded clone, and some rows leave it out.

TRBJ2-1,large,.,TRBV11-3,TGTGCCAGCAGCGGCTCGAGGGCAGTGACTGAGCAGTTCTTC,CASSGSRAVTEQFF
TRBJ2-7,.,.,TRBV11-3,TGTGCCAGAAGCCTAGAACGGACAGACGTAGGGGACGAGCAGTACTTC,CARSLERTDVGDEQYF
TRBJ2-5,medium-sized,.,TRBV10-3,TGTGCCATCAGTGAGTCGACCGAAGAGACCCAGTACTTC,CAISESTEETQYF
TRBJ1-2,.,.,TRBV6-8,.,CASSWAAGTATFF
TRBJ2-7,.,.,TRBV14,TGTGCCAGCAGCCAATTTGGCGGGGGCCTCGAGCAGTACTTC,CASSQFGGGLEQYF
TRBJ1-1,few,.,TRBV11-3,TGTGCCAGCAGCCAAGTCGCGGGGAACACTGAAGCTTTCTTT,CASSQVAGNTEAFF
TRBJ1-5,medium-sized,.,TRBV12-5,TGTGCCAGCAATGATAGGCCAGGGGTCGGAAATCAGCCCCAGCATTTT,CASNDRPGVGNQPQHF
TRBJ2-5,medium-sized,.,TRBV11-3,TGTGCCAGCAGCTTAGTGGGGTTAGGGGAGACCCAGTACTTC,CASSLVGLGETQYF
TRBJ2-5,few,TRBD1,TRBV6-8,TGTGCTACCTCAGGGGGCTCGGAGACCCAGTACTTC,CATSGGSETQYF
TRBJ2-7,few,.,TRBV6-8,TGTGCCAGCACCCCAAGTGCAACAGGTTCCTACGAGCAGTACTTC,CASTPSATGSYEQYF
TRBJ1-1,few,.,TRBV7-5,TGTGCCAGCAGTTCTGGGGGTGGTTTCGGTGAAGCTTTCTTT,CASSSGGGFGEAFF
TRBJ1-1,.,.,TRBV7-2,TGTGCCAGAGCTGTCAGACGAAACACTGAAGCTTTCTTT,CARAVRRNTEAFF
TRBJ2-1,.,.,TRBV29-1,TGCAGCGTTGAATGGGGCGGGAATGAGCAGTTCTTC,CSVEWGGNEQFF
TRBJ2-5,few,.,TRBV1,TGCGCCAGCAGCCAAGATCCAGGGAGTACCCAGTACTTC,CASSQDPGSTQYF
TRBJ2-5,once,.,TRBV19,TGTGCCAGTAGTATAGCGGGGGCCTGGCAAGAGACCCAGTACTTC,CASSIAGAWQETQYF
TRBJ1-2,large,.,TRBV6-8,TGTGCCAGCAGCCCTAATACTGACAGCTCCGGCTACACCTTC,CASSPNTDSSGYTF
TRBJ2-7,medium-sized,.,TRBV2,TGTGCCAGCTCCGGGGGAGAAAGCTCCTACGAGCAGTACTTC,CASSGGESSYEQYF
TRBJ1-4,few,.,TRBV9,TGTGCCAGCAGCGTCGGGGGAACCGCAACTAATGAAAAACTGTTTTTT,CASSVGGTATNEKLFF
TRBJ2-1,medium-sized,.,TRBV9,TGTGCCAGCAGCGTAGCCCCGATGGCTAGCACAAACAATGAGCAGTTCTTC,CASSVAPMASTNNEQFF
TRBJ2-4,.,.,TRBV9,TGTGCCAGCAGCAACCGAAATGAAAACATTCAGTACTTC,CASSNRNENIQYF
TRBJ2-2,large,.,TRBV6-8,TGTGCCAGCAGTTTTTACCCTGAGACCGGGGAGCTGTTTTTT,CASSFYPETGELFF
TRBJ2-3,.,.,TRBV1,TGCGCCAGCAGCCCCGGGGCTAGCGGGGGCCTAGGTCTCACAGATACGCAGTATTTT,CASSPGASGGLGLTDTQYF
TRBJ2-3,.,.,TRBV19,TGTGCCAGTAAAATAGGGGGCACAGATACGCAGTATTTT,CASKIGGTDTQYF
TRBJ1-4,few,.,TRBV4-1,TGCGCCAGCAGCCAAGGGGCCAGGGGAGATGAAAAACTGTTTTTT,CASSQGARGDEKLFF
TRBJ2-5,few,TRBD1,TRBV9,TGTGCCAGCAGTGAACTCTGGCAGGGGGCGGGAGAGACCCAGTACTTC,CASSELWQGAGETQYF
TRBJ1-2,.,.,TRBV29-1,TGCAGCGTCGGGACGGCCACTGAGGGCTACACCTTC,CSVGTATEGYTF
TRBJ2-5,.,.,TRBV6-7,TGTGCCAGCAGTGCTAGGGAGACCCAGTACTTC,CASSARETQYF
TRBJ2-3,.,.,TRBV18,TGTGCCAGCTCGGCAAGGGAAGATACGCAGTATTTT,CASSAREDTQYF
TRBJ1-1,.,.,TRBV11-3,TGTGCCAGCAGCTTAGAACGGGGGTTGGTGAGGTACACTGAAGCTTTCTTT,CASSLERGLVRYTEAFF
TRBJ1-2,medium-sized,.,TRBV9,TGTGCCACCACTCGGATACAGGGATATGGCTACACCTTC,CATTRIQGYGYTF
TRBJ2-3,.,TRBD2,TRBV19,TGTGCCAGTACCCTGGGACTAGCGGACTCGGGCACGCAGTATTTT,CASTLGLADSGTQYF
TRBJ2-7,.,.,TRBV29-1,TGCAGCGTTGTTGGGGGTTCCTACGAGCAGTACTTC,CSVVGGSYEQYF
TRBJ1-1,few,.,TRBV11-3,TGTGCCAGCACCATAACCCCCTACAGGGAATTGATGAACACTGAAGCTTTCTTT,CASTITPYRELMNTEAFF
TRBJ1-5,.,.,TRBV11-3,TGTGCCAGCAGCTTGGGGGTTAGCAATCAGCCCCAGCATTTT,CASSLGVSNQPQHF
TRBJ2-3,.,TRBD2,TRBV5-1,TGCGCCAGCAGTTCGGCGGGGGGCCTCCCCCGGGCAGATACGCAGTATTTT,CASSSAGGLPRADTQYF
TRBJ1-1,.,.,TRBV6-7,TGTGCCAGCAGCGCGAACACTGAAGCTTTCTTT,CASSANTEAFF
TRBJ2-7,.,TRBD1,TRBV30,TGTGCTTCGGGACAGGGGCGCTACGAGCAGTACTTC,CASGQGRYEQYF
TRBJ1-5,few,.,TRBV6-1,TGTGCCAGCAGTGAAGTGGGGTATAGGGGTCAGCCCCAGCATTTT,CASSEVGYRGQPQHF
TRBJ2-1,few,.,TRBV6-8,TGTGCCAGCAGTTACCGGGCCCCTGGTTCAGAGCAGTTCTTC,CASSYRAPGSEQFF
TRBJ2-3,few,.,TRBV30,TGTGCCTGTGAAAGGACAGATACGCAGTATTTT,CACERTDTQYF
TRBJ2-1,large,.,TRBV18,TGTGCCAGCTCACGGTTATCTACTGAGCAGTTCTTC,CASSRLSTEQFF
TRBJ2-5,few,.,TRBV6-8,TGTGCCGCGGCAGAGGGATCTAGGACCCAGTACTTC,CAAAEGSRTQYF
TRBJ1-5,.,.,TRBV2,TGTGCCAGCAGTGAACGAGGGAGTAGCAATCAGCCCCAGCATTTT,CASSERGSSNQPQHF
TRBJ1-4,few,.,TRBV12-5,TGTGCTAGTGGTTTGGACTCTTTCCAGGAAAAACTGTTTTTT,CASGLDSFQEKLFF
TRBJ2-7,few,.,TRBV6-8,TGTGCCAGCAGCCGGGGGACCCTAGGCCCCTACGAGCAGTACTTC,CASSRGTLGPYEQYF
TRBJ1-2,.,.,TRBV4-1,TGCGCCAGCAGCCAAGATGGGCTCCAGAGCTACACCTTC,CASSQDGLQSYTF
TRBJ1-6,few,.,TRBV11-3,TGTGCCAGCAGCCCCCGGGGGGCGAGCTCCTATAATTCACCCCTCCACTTT,CASSPRGASSYNSPLHF
TRBJ2-5,.,TRBD1,TRBV29-1,TGCAGCGTCGAGGGACAGGGGATCGGGGAGACCCAGTACTTC,CSVEGQGIGETQYF
TRBJ2-1,few,.,TRBV6-8,TGTGCCAGCAGTTACCCCCCTTGGCGGGACTGGGGACCCTACAATGAGCAGTTCTTC,CASSYPPWRDWGPYNEQFF
TRBJ1-2,few,TRBD1,TRBV19,TGTGCCAGTAGTTCGGACAGGGTCTATGGCTACACCTTC,CASSSDRVYGYTF
TRBJ1-2,.,.,TRBV30,TGTGCCGCCCCAACAGGGCCCCCAGACTATGGCTACACCTTC,CAAPTGPPDYGYTF
TRBJ2-1,.,.,TRBV6-8,TGTGCCAGCAGTAGATTCCTAGGCGATCGGCAGTTCTTC,CASSRFLGDRQFF
TRBJ2-3,few,.,TRBV23-1,TGCGCCAGCAGCTTAAGGTTCCCAGATACGCAGTATTTT,CASSLRFPDTQYF
TRBJ2-5,medium-sized,TRBD1,TRBV11-3,TGTGCCAGCAGCTCCCGGACAGGCGGGTGGGGGACCCAGTACTTC,CASSSRTGGWGTQYF
TRBJ1-1,.,.,TRBV11-3,TGTGCCAGCAGCACCCCGACAGAGAACACTGAAGCTTTCTTT,CASSTPTENTEAFF